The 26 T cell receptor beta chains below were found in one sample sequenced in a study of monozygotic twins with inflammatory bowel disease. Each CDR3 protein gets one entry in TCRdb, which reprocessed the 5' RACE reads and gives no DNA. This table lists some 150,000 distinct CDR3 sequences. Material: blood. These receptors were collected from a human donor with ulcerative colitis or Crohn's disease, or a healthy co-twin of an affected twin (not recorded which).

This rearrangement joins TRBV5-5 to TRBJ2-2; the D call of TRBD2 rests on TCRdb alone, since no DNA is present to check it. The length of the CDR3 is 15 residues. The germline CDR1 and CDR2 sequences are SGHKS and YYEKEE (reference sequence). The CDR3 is CASSFTSGVTGELFF.

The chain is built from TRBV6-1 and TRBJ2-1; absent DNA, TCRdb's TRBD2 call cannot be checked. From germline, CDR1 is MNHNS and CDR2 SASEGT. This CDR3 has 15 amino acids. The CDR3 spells CASSLAGLGGNEQFF.

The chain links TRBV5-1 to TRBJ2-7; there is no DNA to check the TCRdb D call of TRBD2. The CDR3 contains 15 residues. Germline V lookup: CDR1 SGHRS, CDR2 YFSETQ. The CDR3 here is CASSPGLAGVYEQYF.

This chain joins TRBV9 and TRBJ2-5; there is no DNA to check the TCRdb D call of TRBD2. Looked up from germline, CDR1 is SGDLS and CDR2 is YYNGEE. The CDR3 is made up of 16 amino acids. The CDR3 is CASSPGGGDPQETQYF.

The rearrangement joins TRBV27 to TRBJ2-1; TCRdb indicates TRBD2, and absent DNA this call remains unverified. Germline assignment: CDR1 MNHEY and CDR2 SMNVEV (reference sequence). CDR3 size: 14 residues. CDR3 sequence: CASSLISGTSGKFF.

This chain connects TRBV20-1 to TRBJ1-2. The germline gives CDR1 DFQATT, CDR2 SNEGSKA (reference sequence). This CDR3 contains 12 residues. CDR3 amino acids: CSASQASYGYTF.

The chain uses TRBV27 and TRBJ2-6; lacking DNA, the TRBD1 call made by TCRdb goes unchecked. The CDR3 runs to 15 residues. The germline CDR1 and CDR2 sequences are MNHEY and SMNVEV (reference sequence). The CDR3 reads CASSFYRVGANVLTF.

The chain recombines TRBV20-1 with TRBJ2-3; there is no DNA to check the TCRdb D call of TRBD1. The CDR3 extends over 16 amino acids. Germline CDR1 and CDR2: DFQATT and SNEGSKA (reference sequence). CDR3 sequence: CSARAGTGGFTDTQYF.

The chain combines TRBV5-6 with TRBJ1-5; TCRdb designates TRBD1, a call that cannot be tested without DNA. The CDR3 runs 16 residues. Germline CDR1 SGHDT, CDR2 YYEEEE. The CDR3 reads CASSFYRDYSNQPQHF.

The CDR3 loop reads CASSRGQGEAFF. The chain combines TRBV12-3 or TRBV12-4 with TRBJ1-1; no DNA is available, so the TRBD1 call from TCRdb remains unchecked. The CDR3 contains 12 residues.

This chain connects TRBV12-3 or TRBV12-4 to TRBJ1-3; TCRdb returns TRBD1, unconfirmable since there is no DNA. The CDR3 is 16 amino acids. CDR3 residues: CASSRTVGGSGNTIYF.

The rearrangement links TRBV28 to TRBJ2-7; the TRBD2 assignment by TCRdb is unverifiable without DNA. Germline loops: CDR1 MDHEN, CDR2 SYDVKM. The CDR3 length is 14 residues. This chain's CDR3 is CASSPERTRIEQYF.

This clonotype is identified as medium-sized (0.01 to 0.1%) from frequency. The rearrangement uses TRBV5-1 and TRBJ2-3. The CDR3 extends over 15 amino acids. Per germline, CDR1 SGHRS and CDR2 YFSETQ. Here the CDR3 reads CASSLWGTSTDTQYF.

CDR3 sequence reads: CASSPSGVIYEQYF. This chain connects TRBV3-1 to TRBJ2-7; TCRdb proposes TRBD2, but this gene call is untestable without DNA. The CDR3 totals 14 residues. Germline CDR1 and CDR2: LGHDT and YNNKEL (reference sequence).

CDR3 loop: CASSAADTQYF. The chain combines TRBV25-1 with TRBJ2-3. In germline, CDR1 is MGHDK, CDR2 SYGVNS. This CDR3 spans 11 amino acids.

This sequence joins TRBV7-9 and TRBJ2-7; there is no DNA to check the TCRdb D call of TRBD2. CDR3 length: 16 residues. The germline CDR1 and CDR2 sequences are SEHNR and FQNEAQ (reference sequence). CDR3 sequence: CASSQKLAGGGYEQYF. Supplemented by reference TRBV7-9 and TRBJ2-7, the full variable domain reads DTGVSQNPRHKITKRGQNVTFRCDPISEHNRLYWYRQTLGQGPEFLTYFQNEAQLEKSRLLSDRFSAERPKGSFSTLEIQRTEQGDSAMYLCASSQKLAGGGYEQYFGPGTRLTVT.

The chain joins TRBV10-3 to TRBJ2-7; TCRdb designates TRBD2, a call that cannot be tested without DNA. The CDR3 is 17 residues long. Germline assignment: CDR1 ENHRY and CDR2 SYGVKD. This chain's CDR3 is CAISDSLGLAETYEQYF.

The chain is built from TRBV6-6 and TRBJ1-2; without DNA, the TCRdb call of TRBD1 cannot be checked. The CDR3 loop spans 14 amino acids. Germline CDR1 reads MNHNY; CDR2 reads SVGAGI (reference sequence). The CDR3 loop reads CASSILTGSYGYTF.

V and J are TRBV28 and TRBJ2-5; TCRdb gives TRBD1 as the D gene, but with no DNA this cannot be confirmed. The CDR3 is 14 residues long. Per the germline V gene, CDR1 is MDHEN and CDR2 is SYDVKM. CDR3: CASRLRDRGETQYF.

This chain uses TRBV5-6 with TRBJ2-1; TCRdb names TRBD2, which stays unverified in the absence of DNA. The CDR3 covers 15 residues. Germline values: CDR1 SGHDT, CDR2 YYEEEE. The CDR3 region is CASSEGLAEFNEQFF.

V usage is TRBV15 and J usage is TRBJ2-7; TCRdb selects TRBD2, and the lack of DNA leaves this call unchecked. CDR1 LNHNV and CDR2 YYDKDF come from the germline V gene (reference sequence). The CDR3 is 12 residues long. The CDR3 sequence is CATGRMGYEQYF.

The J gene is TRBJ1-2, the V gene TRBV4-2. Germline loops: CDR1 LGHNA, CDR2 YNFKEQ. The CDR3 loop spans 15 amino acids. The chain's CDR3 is CASSQGRRSNYGYTF.

CDR3: CASNRGLSGRTRYNEQFF. This chain connects TRBV5-4 to TRBJ2-1; the D gene TCRdb calls, TRBD2, cannot be checked with no DNA. This CDR3 has 18 residues. Germline V gene lookup returns CDR1 SGHNT and CDR2 YYREEE (reference sequence).

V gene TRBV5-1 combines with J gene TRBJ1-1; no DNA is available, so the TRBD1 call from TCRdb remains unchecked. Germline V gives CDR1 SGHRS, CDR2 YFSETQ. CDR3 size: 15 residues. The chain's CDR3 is CASSFETGMNTEAFF. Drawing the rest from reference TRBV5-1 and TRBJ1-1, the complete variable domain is KAGVTQTPRYLIKTRGQQVTLSCSPISGHRSVSWYQQTPGQGLQFLFEYFSETQRNKGNFPGRFSGRQFSNSRSEMNVSTLELGDSALYLCASSFETGMNTEAFFGQGTRLTVV.

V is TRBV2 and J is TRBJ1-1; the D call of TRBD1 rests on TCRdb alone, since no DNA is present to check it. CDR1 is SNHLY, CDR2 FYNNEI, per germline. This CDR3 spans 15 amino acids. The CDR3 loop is CASSEPGQMNTEAFF.

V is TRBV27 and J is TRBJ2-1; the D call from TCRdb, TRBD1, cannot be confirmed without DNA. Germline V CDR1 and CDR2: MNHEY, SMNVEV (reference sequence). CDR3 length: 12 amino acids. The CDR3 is CASRTRTAQQFF.